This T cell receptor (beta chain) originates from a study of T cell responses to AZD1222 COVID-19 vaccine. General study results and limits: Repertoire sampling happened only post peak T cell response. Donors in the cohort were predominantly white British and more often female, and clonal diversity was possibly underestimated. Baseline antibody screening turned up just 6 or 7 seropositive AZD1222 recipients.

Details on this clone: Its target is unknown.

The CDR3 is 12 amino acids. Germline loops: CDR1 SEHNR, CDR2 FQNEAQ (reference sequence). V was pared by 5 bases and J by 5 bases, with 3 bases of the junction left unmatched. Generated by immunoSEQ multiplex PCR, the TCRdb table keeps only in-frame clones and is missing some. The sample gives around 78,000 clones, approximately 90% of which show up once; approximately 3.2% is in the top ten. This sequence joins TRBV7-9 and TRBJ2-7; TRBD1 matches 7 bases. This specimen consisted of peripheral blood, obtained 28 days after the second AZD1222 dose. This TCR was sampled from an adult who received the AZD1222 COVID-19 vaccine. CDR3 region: CASSRDRDEQYF. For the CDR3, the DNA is TGTGCCAGCAGCCGTGACAGGGACGAGCAGTACTTC.